The 20 T cell receptor beta chains given below trace back to one sample, sequenced in a study of T cell responses to AZD1222 COVID-19 vaccine. Data came from immunoSEQ multiplex PCR; TCRdb stores just in-frame clones and leaves some out. This sample has 100,000 or so clones, with 88% found just once. The starting material was peripheral blood, obtained on day 0 of AZD1222 vaccination. The receptor source for this set is an adult in good health.

The chain has TRBV10-2 and TRBJ1-1; 10 bases fit TRBD1. With 3 bases clipped from V and 7 bases from J, the junction kept 8 bases outside the gene matches. Germline lookup yields CDR1 WSHSY and CDR2 SAAADI. CDR3 length: 15 amino acids. The CDR3 protein is CASSEWDRGESEAFF. The CDR3 coding sequence is TGCGCCAGCAGTGAATGGGACAGGGGAGAGAGTGAAGCTTTCTTT.

The rearrangement links TRBV6-5 to TRBJ2-7; D call uncertain. Germline values: CDR1 MNHEY, CDR2 SVGAGI. Between the trimmed V and J ends, which lost 0 bases and 6 bases, there was a span of 3 bases. There are 11 residues in the CDR3. In DNA, the CDR3 is TGTGCCAGCAGTTACTCGAGCGAGCAGTACTTC. It translates to CASSYSSEQYF.

This clone was seen a single time. The chain is built from TRBV6-5 and TRBJ1-3; D might be TRBD1 (5 bases). There are 14 residues in the CDR3. Germline lookup yields CDR1 MNHEY and CDR2 SVGAGI. The V gene lost 0 bases and the J gene lost 8 bases, with 11 bases spanning the gap. CDR3: CASSYSRDGHTIYF. In DNA form, the CDR3 reads TGTGCCAGCAGTTACTCTAGGGACGGGCACACCATATATTTT.

The chain is built from TRBV5-1 and TRBJ2-7; 12 bases line up with TRBD2. CDR3 length: 16 amino acids. Germline CDR1 SGHRS, CDR2 YFSETQ. V lost 4 bases and J lost 6; bases outside the gene matches: 11. CDR3 nucleotide sequence: TGCGCCAGCAGCGTACGGACTAGCGGGGCGGAGGCCGAGCAGTACTTC. Protein product: CASSVRTSGAEAEQYF.

V usage is TRBV4-1 and J usage is TRBJ2-3, with D perhaps TRBD2 (7 bases). Trimming removed 2 bases at V and 2 bases at J, with 14 bases between. Germline CDR1 reads MGHRA; CDR2 reads YSYEKL. The CDR3 runs 16 residues. In nucleotides, the CDR3 is TGCGCCAGCAGCCAAAGCCGCGGGGGCCTCACAGATACGCAGTATTTT. Amino acid sequence: CASSQSRGGLTDTQYF.

This sequence joins TRBV18 and TRBJ2-7; no definite D call. The CDR3 extends over 15 amino acids. With 4 bases removed from V and 2 bases from J, the gap between germline ends came to 15 bases. The germline V gene encodes CDR1 KGHSH and CDR2 LQKENI. Here the CDR3 DNA reads TGTGCCAGCTCACTCGGTTTTGAGGAACCCTACGAGCAGTACTTC. The encoded protein is CASSLGFEEPYEQYF.

This clone has just one count. The rearrangement joins TRBV5-5 to TRBJ2-7; D gene unclear. Germline CDR1 and CDR2: SGHKS and YYEKEE (reference sequence). V lost 2 bases and J 2 bases, leaving 8 bases between the germline ends. This CDR3 contains 13 residues. The CDR3 protein is CASSLSGTYEQYF. As DNA, the CDR3 is TGTGCCAGCAGCTTATCGGGTACCTACGAGCAGTACTTC.

This CDR3 is CASSLSGGGNQPQHF. The CDR3 region has the DNA TGTGCCAGCAGTTTATCAGGGGGGGGCAATCAGCCCCAGCATTTT. The V and J genes are TRBV28 and TRBJ1-5, with 7 bases fitting TRBD1. Germline CDR1 MDHEN, CDR2 SYDVKM. This CDR3 spans 15 amino acids. V shed 1 base, J shed 2 bases, and the junction held 2 bases outside the gene matches.

By share of the sample, this clone is medium-sized (0.01 to 0.1%). CDR3 residues: CASSLAPLVHEQFF. CDR3 DNA sequence: TGTGCCAGCAGCTTAGCGCCCCTAGTCCATGAGCAGTTCTTC. The rearrangement uses TRBV7-9 and TRBJ2-1; no clear D gene. V was shortened by 0 bases and J by 8 bases, with 11 bases between the two germline ends. The CDR3 spans 14 residues. Germline CDR1 is SEHNR and CDR2 is FQNEAQ (reference sequence).

The chain recombines TRBV19 with TRBJ1-6; possibly TRBD1 for D (6 bases). The germline V gene encodes CDR1 LNHDA and CDR2 SQIVND (reference sequence). V was trimmed by 3 bases and J by 8 bases, leaving 11 bases between them. The CDR3 runs 14 residues. In DNA form, the CDR3 reads TGTGCCAGTAGTATTTCAGGGGAGGATTCACCCCTCCACTTT. It specifies CASSISGEDSPLHF.

The chain combines TRBV9 with TRBJ1-1, with no clear D. Germline V gene data show CDR1 as SGDLS and CDR2 as YYNGEE. The CDR3 has 12 residues. Deletions cut 3 bases from V and 11 bases from J, with 14 bases between. CDR3 loop: CASSAPLGMAFF. CDR3 nucleotides: TGTGCCAGCAGCGCCCCACTGGGAATGGCTTTCTTT.

The V gene is TRBV5-6, the J gene TRBJ2-3; the match to TRBD1 covers 7 bases. CDR3 length: 14 residues. The V and J ends lost 2 bases and 6 bases, in that order; junction bases with no gene match: 6. Per the germline V gene, CDR1 is SGHDT and CDR2 is YYEEEE. In nucleotides, the CDR3 is TGTGCCAGCAGCTTTGACAGGGCAGGGGATACGCAGTATTTT. This encodes CASSFDRAGDTQYF.

This chain joins TRBV10-3 and TRBJ1-2; 7 nucleotides line up with TRBD1. V lost 10 bases and J lost 8; bases outside the gene matches: 19. The CDR3 spans 15 residues. Germline lookup yields CDR1 ENHRY and CDR2 SYGVKD. CDR3 loop: CATATAGQATEGYTF. The CDR3 DNA follows: TGTGCCACGGCCACGGCTGGACAGGCAACGGAGGGCTACACCTTC.

This chain joins TRBV28 and TRBJ1-5; 7 nucleotides match TRBD1. With V trimmed by 4 bases and J by 9 bases, 9 bases remained unmatched. CDR3 length: 14 amino acids. In germline, CDR1 is MDHEN, CDR2 SYDVKM. The CDR3 spells CASSSTGAGGPQHF. The DNA of the CDR3 is TGTGCCAGCAGTTCTACAGGGGCTGGGGGGCCCCAGCATTTT. The full variable domain, with the rest looked up from reference TRBV28 and TRBJ1-5, is DVKVTQSSRYLVKRTGEKVFLECVQDMDHENMFWYRQDPGLGLRLIYFSYDVKMKEKGDIPEGYSVSREKKERFSLILESASTNQTSMYLCASSSTGAGGPQHFGDGTRLSIL.

The chain links TRBV5-1 to TRBJ2-1; D remains ambiguous. The CDR3 totals 15 residues. The V end lost 0 bases, the J end lost 6 bases, and 13 bases lay between the germline ends. CDR1 SGHRS and CDR2 YFSETQ come from the germline V gene. The CDR3 DNA is TGCGCCAGCAGCTTGGGAGGAGCAACTCTCAATGAGCAGTTCTTC. Translated: CASSLGGATLNEQFF.

The chain recombines TRBV2 with TRBJ2-2, with D perhaps matching TRBD2 (6 bases). This CDR3 has 17 amino acids. Trimming pared 7 bases from V and 0 bases from J, leaving 18 bases between. Germline V gene sequence: CDR1 SNHLY, CDR2 FYNNEI. This CDR3 is CASILRTGGTNTGELFF. Here the CDR3 DNA reads TGTGCCAGCATTCTCAGGACTGGCGGGACGAACACCGGGGAGCTGTTTTTT.

The chain has TRBV6-5 and TRBJ1-2, with D possibly being TRBD1 (6 bases). Trimming removed 6 bases from V and 6 bases from J, with 17 bases in between. Germline V lookup: CDR1 MNHEY, CDR2 SVGAGI. This CDR3 is built from 14 residues. The DNA of the CDR3 is TGTGCCAGCAGAGTTGGGGGGCCTAAAGATGGCTACACCTTC. Protein product: CASRVGGPKDGYTF.

The gene calls are TRBV19 and TRBJ2-3; D perhaps matches TRBD1 (6 bases). Germline V gene lookup returns CDR1 LNHDA and CDR2 SQIVND (reference sequence). CDR3 size: 15 residues. Trimming left V 2 bases short and J 7 bases short, with 16 bases between. DNA of the CDR3: TGTGCCAGTAGTATAATGGGACAAGGGGAAAATACGCAGTATTTT. Translation: CASSIMGQGENTQYF.

Here the CDR3 DNA reads TGCGCCAGCAGCTTACAAGGGGCCAGCTCTGGAAACACCATATATTTT. Its protein is CASSLQGASSGNTIYF. V is TRBV5-1 and J is TRBJ1-3; weak D call: TRBD1 (5 bases). Trimming left V 2 bases short and J 0 bases short, with 12 bases between. The length of the CDR3 is 16 residues. Germline assignment: CDR1 SGHRS and CDR2 YFSETQ. Full variable domain (rest looked up from reference TRBV5-1 and TRBJ1-3): KAGVTQTPRYLIKTRGQQVTLSCSPISGHRSVSWYQQTPGQGLQFLFEYFSETQRNKGNFPGRFSGRQFSNSRSEMNVSTLELGDSALYLCASSLQGASSGNTIYFGEGSWLTVV.

The rearrangement uses TRBV18 and TRBJ1-2, with 7 nucleotides matching TRBD1. Per germline, CDR1 KGHSH and CDR2 LQKENI. The CDR3 extends over 16 amino acids. V lost 4 bases to trimming and J lost 1 base; unmatched junction nucleotides: 9. The CDR3 DNA sequence: TGTGCCAGCTCACTCACCCGGGACAGCTATAACTATGGCTACACCTTC. Amino acid sequence: CASSLTRDSYNYGYTF.